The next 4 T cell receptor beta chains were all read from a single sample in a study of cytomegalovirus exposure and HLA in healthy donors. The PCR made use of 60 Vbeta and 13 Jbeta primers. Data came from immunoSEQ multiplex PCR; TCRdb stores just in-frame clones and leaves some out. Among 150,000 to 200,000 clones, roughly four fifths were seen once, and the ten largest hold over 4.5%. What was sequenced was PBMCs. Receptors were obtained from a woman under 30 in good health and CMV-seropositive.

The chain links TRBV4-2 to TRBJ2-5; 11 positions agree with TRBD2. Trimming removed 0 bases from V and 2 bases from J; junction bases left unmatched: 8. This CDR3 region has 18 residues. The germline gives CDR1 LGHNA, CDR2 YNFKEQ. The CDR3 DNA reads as TGTGCCAGCAGCCAAGAAGGCCCCCTAGCGGGGGGACAAGAGACCCAGTACTTC. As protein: CASSQEGPLAGGQETQYF.

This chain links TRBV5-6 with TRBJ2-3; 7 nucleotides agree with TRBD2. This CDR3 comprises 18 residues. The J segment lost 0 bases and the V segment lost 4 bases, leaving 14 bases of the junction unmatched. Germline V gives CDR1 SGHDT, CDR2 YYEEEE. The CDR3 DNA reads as TGTGCCAGCAGCGCCCCTTGGGGCGGGGAGGGGAGCACAGATACGCAGTATTTT. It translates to CASSAPWGGEGSTDTQYF.

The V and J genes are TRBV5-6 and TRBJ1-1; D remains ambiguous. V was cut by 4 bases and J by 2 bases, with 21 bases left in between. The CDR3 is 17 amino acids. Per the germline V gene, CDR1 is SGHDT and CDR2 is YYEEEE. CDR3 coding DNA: TGTGCCAGCAGCCACCTAGTCTCGGCCGCGAGAAACACTGAAGCTTTCTTT. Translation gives CASSHLVSAARNTEAFF.

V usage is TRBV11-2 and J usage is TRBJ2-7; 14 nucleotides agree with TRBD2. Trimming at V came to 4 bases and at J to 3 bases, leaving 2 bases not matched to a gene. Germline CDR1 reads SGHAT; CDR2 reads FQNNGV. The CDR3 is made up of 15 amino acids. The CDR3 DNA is TGTGCCAGCAGCTGGGGACTAGCGGGGGTCTACGAGCAGTACTTC. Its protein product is CASSWGLAGVYEQYF.